This TCR beta chain was obtained from a study of cytomegalovirus exposure and HLA in healthy donors. General observations from the study: An analysis done earlier found most TCR beta V segments productive about 87% or about 30% of the time.

60 Vbeta and 13 Jbeta primers were used in PCR. Method: immunoSEQ multiplex PCR; TCRdb's copy keeps in-frame clones and lacks some. The data show some 150,000 clones, 76% seen once. Points on this clone: The antigen is not known.

Per germline, CDR1 MNHEY and CDR2 SVGAGI. V was shortened by 6 bases and J by 0 bases, with 12 bases between the two germline ends. This CDR3 has 15 amino acids. The chain uses TRBV6-5 and TRBJ2-1, with TRBD1 as a possible D gene (5 bases). The sequence derives from a man between 18 and 35 years old in good health and CMV-seronegative. What was sequenced was PBMCs. The CDR3 here is CASSKDSFSYNEQFF. The DNA for the CDR3 is TGTGCCAGCAGCAAAGACAGTTTCTCCTACAATGAGCAGTTCTTC.